This TCR beta chain was captured by sequencing in a study of tumor and adjacent non-tumor tissue in lung cancer. Across the study: Each sample yielded 3.5 million to 4.5 million productive TCRbeta reads on average. Study-wide points: Top 100 clones took a larger repertoire share in normal lung.

TCRbeta libraries were built with three rounds of nested PCR, modified from ARM-PCR. TCRdb called the multiplex PCR reads again in MiXCR, with one record for every CDR3 protein. The data show roughly 81,000 distinct CDR3 sequences, roughly 62% seen once. With regard to this clonotype: What it binds is not known. At one end, the junction sequence differs from germline, possibly due to a read error.

RNA was extracted from bulk tissue without any cell sorting. This CDR3 has 14 residues. Germline V gives CDR1 DFQATT, CDR2 SNEGSKA (reference sequence). This rearrangement joins TRBV20-1 to TRBJ2-7; 8 bases match TRBD2. The sequencing input was lung tumor tissue. The source is a man aged 65 to 79 with non-small cell lung cancer. The CDR3 spells CSADLAGLAYEEYF. The CDR3 DNA reads as TGCAGTGCTGATCTAGCGGGCCTTGCCTACGAGGAGTACTTC.